This T cell receptor (beta chain) was captured by sequencing in a study of OX40 agonist ivuxolimab in advanced cancers. Study background: Partial responses were recorded for three patients, including one with hepatocellular carcinoma and two with cutaneous melanoma.

CDR1 SGHAT and CDR2 FQDESV come from the germline V gene (reference sequence). V lost 3 bases and J lost 1, with 13 bases in between. The CDR3 runs 15 residues. Sampling times: baseline, cycle 4 day 1, cycle 7 day 1. As to this clone: Its target is unknown.

Profiled with immunoSEQ multiplex PCR; TCRdb holds only in-frame clones, not every one. The table records some 79,000 clones, 92% of them present only once. Whole-study results and caveats: CD8+ T cells showed, on average, more clonal expansion than CD4+ cells.

Here the sequenced sample was CD4+ or CD8+ T cells sorted from blood, taken in a trial of the OX40 agonist ivuxolimab. This receptor was identified in an adult with an advanced solid tumor such as melanoma, head and neck, liver or kidney cancer. The genes are TRBV11-1 and TRBJ2-7; possible D gene TRBD2, 5 bases. CDR3: CASSFRGAPSYEQYF. In nucleotides, the CDR3 is TGTGCCAGCAGCTTTCGGGGAGCCCCTTCCTACGAGCAGTACTTC.